This T cell receptor beta chain was obtained from a study of radiation and T cells in renal cell carcinoma. Indicated time point: blood 2 weeks post-SBRT. Documented treatment: 15 Gy SBRT to primary tumor, nephrectomy 4 weeks later. After SBRT, blood was collected at 2 and 4 weeks, plus baseline. The CDR3 runs 17 residues. V was shortened by 0 bases and J by 0 bases, with 13 bases between the two germline ends. CDR1 and CDR2 from the germline V gene are SGHRS and YFSETQ. Profiled with immunoSEQ multiplex PCR; TCRdb holds only in-frame clones, not every one. The sample gives about 60,000 clones, just over 75% of which show up once; 6.8% is in the top ten.

The sequence derives from a man aged 55 to 70 with renal cell carcinoma. The chain links TRBV5-1 to TRBJ2-4; D might be TRBD2 (6 bases). The material was blood, obtained from a patient whose treatment included radiotherapy and nephrectomy. The CDR3 nucleotides read TGCGCCAGCAGCTTGGGAGGGGACTTTTTAGCCAAAAACATTCAGTACTTC. Its protein product is CASSLGGDFLAKNIQYF. Based on the CDR3 plus reference TRBV5-1 and TRBJ2-4, the full variable domain is KAGVTQTPRYLIKTRGQQVTLSCSPISGHRSVSWYQQTPGQGLQFLFEYFSETQRNKGNFPGRFSGRQFSNSRSEMNVSTLELGDSALYLCASSLGGDFLAKNIQYFGAGTRLSVL.